The 16 T cell receptor beta chains below all came from one sample that was sequenced in a study of long-term antiretroviral therapy in people with HIV. Researchers ran immunoSEQ v3.0 at survey level. Assay: immunoSEQ multiplex PCR; the TCRdb copy retains only in-frame clones and omits some. This sample has 35,000 or so clones, with roughly 88% found just once. The starting material was unsorted PBMCs, obtained 2.2 years after starting antiretroviral therapy. The receptors were sampled from a young man with HIV.

The chain employs TRBV7-2 and TRBJ2-3; 11 bases agree with TRBD2. This CDR3 has 16 residues. The junction had 2 bases not matched to a gene; V was cut back by 3 bases and J by 0 bases. From germline, CDR1 is SGHTA and CDR2 FQGNSA. In nucleotides, the CDR3 is TGTGCCAGCAGCTTTGGGACTAGCGGAAGCACAGATACGCAGTATTTT. Translation gives CASSFGTSGSTDTQYF.

This clone was picked up one time. V and J are TRBV14 and TRBJ1-1; D is uncertain. The germline V and J ends were trimmed by 1 base and 1 base, with 4 bases remaining between them. Germline V lookup: CDR1 SGHDN, CDR2 FVKESK. The length of the CDR3 is 13 residues. Written as DNA, the CDR3 is TGTGCCAGCAGCCAAGGTGGGAACACTGAAGCTTTCTTT. Its translation is CASSQGGNTEAFF. Variable domain in full (rest from reference TRBV14 and TRBJ1-1): EAGVTQFPSHSVIEKGQTVTLRCDPISGHDNLYWYRRVMGKEIKFLLHFVKESKQDESGMPNNRFLAERTGGTYSTLKVQPAELEDSGVYFCASSQGGNTEAFFGQGTRLTVV.

The V call is TRBV20-1, the J call TRBJ2-7; D gene unclear. The CDR3 has 11 residues. V gave up 5 bases and J gave up 6 bases, with 11 bases separating them. Germline values: CDR1 DFQATT, CDR2 SNEGSKA (reference sequence). CDR3 coding DNA: TGCAGTGCTTGGAAGGCCGGCGAGCAGTACTTC. This encodes CSAWKAGEQYF.

The chain joins TRBV9 to TRBJ2-3, with 7 bases aligning to TRBD2. Unmatched junction bases numbered 3, after V lost 2 bases and J lost 6 bases. The V gene's germline CDR1 is SGDLS and CDR2 YYNGEE. This CDR3 region has 13 residues. DNA for the CDR3: TGTGCCAGCAGCGTGGGAGGGCCCGATACGCAGTATTTT. Translating gives CASSVGGPDTQYF.

The chain uses TRBV7-2 and TRBJ2-7; 7 nucleotides line up with TRBD1. In germline, CDR1 is SGHTA, CDR2 FQGNSA. V dropped 5 bases and J dropped 0; count of bases not matched to a gene: 7. This CDR3 comprises 15 residues. CDR3 nucleotide sequence: TGTGCCAGCAGCACCTATACAGGGGCCTCCTACGAGCAGTACTTC. Its protein is CASSTYTGASYEQYF.

This clone was seen a single time. The chain recombines TRBV4-1 with TRBJ1-2; 7 bases fit TRBD1. CDR3 size: 15 residues. CDR1 MGHRA and CDR2 YSYEKL come from the germline V gene. V lost 5 bases, J lost 0 bases, and 6 bases stayed unmatched. CDR3: CASSSLTGTNYGYTF. CDR3 in DNA: TGCGCCAGCAGCTCCCTGACAGGGACTAACTATGGCTACACCTTC.

This chain links TRBV7-2 with TRBJ1-6; D might be TRBD1 (5 bases). Germline lookup yields CDR1 SGHTA and CDR2 FQGNSA. The CDR3 runs to 16 residues. The V end lost 3 bases, the J end lost 2 bases, and 11 bases lay between the germline ends. The DNA for the CDR3 is TGTGCCAGCAGCTTTTCGGGGGACCCCTATAATTCACCCCTCCACTTT. Its protein is CASSFSGDPYNSPLHF. Based on the CDR3 plus reference TRBV7-2 and TRBJ1-6, the full variable domain is GAGVSQSPSNKVTEKGKDVELRCDPISGHTALYWYRQSLGQGLEFLIYFQGNSAPDKSGLPSDRFSAERTGGSVSTLTIQRTQQEDSAVYLCASSFSGDPYNSPLHFGNGTRLTVT.

The chain is built from TRBV18 and TRBJ1-1; the D is unclear. Germline loops: CDR1 KGHSH, CDR2 LQKENI. The length of the CDR3 is 13 residues. Between the trimmed V and J ends, which lost 6 bases and 1 base, there was a span of 9 bases. In nucleotides, the CDR3 is TGTGCCAGCTCCTCTATTCAGAACACTGAAGCTTTCTTT. Translation gives CASSSIQNTEAFF.

The V call is TRBV19, the J call TRBJ1-5, with 11 bases aligning to TRBD1. Germline V CDR1 and CDR2: LNHDA, SQIVND (reference sequence). This CDR3 has 13 amino acids. The CDR3 DNA reads as TGTGGGACAGGGGGCAATAGCAATCAGCCCCAGCATTTT. Its translation: CGTGGNSNQPQHF. Full variable domain (rest looked up from reference TRBV19 and TRBJ1-5): DGGITQSPKYLFRKEGQNVTLSCEQNLNHDAMYWYRQDPGQGLRLIYYSQIVNDFQKGDIAEGYSVSREKKESFPLTVTSAQKNPTAFYLCGTGGNSNQPQHFGDGTRLSIL.

V is TRBV2 and J is TRBJ2-7; 10 bases are a match to TRBD2. Germline loops: CDR1 SNHLY, CDR2 FYNNEI. With 6 bases clipped from V and 0 bases from J, the junction kept 5 bases outside the gene matches. CDR3 length equals 15 residues. CDR3 sequence reads: CASSAGTSASYEQYF. In nucleotides, the CDR3 is TGTGCCAGCAGCGCCGGGACTAGCGCCTCCTACGAGCAGTACTTC.

This sequence joins TRBV5-5 and TRBJ2-6; D is uncertain. Trimming took off 1 base at V and 5 bases at J, with 7 bases between the two ends. The germline V gene encodes CDR1 SGHKS and CDR2 YYEKEE (reference sequence). CDR3 length equals 14 residues. The CDR3 nucleotides read TGTGCCAGCAGCTTGAGAAACTGGGCCAACGTCCTGACTTTC. It codes for CASSLRNWANVLTF.

The chain combines TRBV7-6 with TRBJ2-5; D not resolved. The length of the CDR3 is 14 residues. The ends were cut back, 5 bases at V and 2 bases at J, with 12 bases in the middle. Germline CDR1 reads SGHVS; CDR2 reads FNYEAQ. The CDR3 region is CASSLRMLQETQYF. The CDR3, as DNA: TGTGCCAGCAGCCTTAGGATGCTACAAGAGACCCAGTACTTC.

By its share, this clone is medium-sized. The rearrangement uses TRBV6-1 and TRBJ1-5, with no clear D. The V end lost 2 bases, the J end lost 4 bases, and 12 bases lay between the germline ends. Germline CDR1 is MNHNS and CDR2 is SASEGT. This CDR3 has 15 residues. The CDR3 region is CASSEYRAPNQPQHF. CDR3 nucleotide sequence: TGTGCCAGCAGTGAATACCGGGCCCCGAATCAGCCCCAGCATTTT.

This clone was found once. The rearrangement joins TRBV11-1 to TRBJ2-3; a possible D gene is TRBD2 (6 bases). CDR3 length: 14 residues. V lost 5 bases and J lost 4, with 13 bases in between. Germline-derived CDR1 and CDR2 are SGHAT and FQDESV (reference sequence). The CDR3 DNA is TGTGCCAGCAGCCTCAGACTAGTCCCAGATACGCAGTATTTT. Translating it yields CASSLRLVPDTQYF.

V gene TRBV6-6 combines with J gene TRBJ2-7, with D unclear. V was clipped by 2 bases and J by 6 bases, with 5 bases between them. The CDR3 has 11 amino acids. Germline V lookup: CDR1 MNHNY, CDR2 SVGAGI (reference sequence). The CDR3 spells CASSYGAEQYF. The DNA of the CDR3 is TGTGCCAGCAGTTACGGAGCCGAGCAGTACTTC.

In the case of this clone: The same CDR3 arises from other DNA sequences in this sample as well. The V and J genes are TRBV28 and TRBJ1-2, with unresolved D. The germline gives CDR1 MDHEN, CDR2 SYDVKM. This CDR3 is built from 12 residues. V lost 1 base, J lost 5 bases, and 5 bases lay in between. The CDR3 protein is CASSLSGYGYTF. As DNA, the CDR3 is TGTGCCAGCAGTTTATCGGGGTATGGCTACACCTTC.